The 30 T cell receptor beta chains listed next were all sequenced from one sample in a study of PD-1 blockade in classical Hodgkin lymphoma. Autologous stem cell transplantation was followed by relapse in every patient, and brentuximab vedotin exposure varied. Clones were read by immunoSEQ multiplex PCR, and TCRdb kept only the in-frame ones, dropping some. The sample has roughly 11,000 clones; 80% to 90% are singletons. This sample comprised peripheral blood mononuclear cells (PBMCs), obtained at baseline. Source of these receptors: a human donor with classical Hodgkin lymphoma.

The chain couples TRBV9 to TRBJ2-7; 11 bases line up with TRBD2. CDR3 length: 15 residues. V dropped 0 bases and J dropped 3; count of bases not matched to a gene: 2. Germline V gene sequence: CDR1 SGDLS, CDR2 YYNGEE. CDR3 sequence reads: CASSVGGTSGYEQYF. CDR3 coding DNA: TGTGCCAGCAGCGTAGGGGGGACTAGCGGCTACGAGCAGTACTTC.

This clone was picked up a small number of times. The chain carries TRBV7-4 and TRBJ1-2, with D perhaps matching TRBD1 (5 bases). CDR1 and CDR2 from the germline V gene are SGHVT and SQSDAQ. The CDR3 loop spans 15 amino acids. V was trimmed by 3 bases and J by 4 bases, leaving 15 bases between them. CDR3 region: CASSLGSGQPYGYTF. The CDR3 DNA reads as TGTGCCAGCAGCTTGGGGTCGGGGCAACCCTATGGCTACACCTTC.

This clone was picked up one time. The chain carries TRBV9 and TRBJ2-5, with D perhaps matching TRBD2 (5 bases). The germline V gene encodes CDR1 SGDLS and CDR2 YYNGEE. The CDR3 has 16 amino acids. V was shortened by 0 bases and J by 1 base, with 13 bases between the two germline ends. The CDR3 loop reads CASSVGPRLAQETQYF. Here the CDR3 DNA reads TGTGCCAGCAGCGTAGGCCCCCGGCTAGCCCAAGAGACCCAGTACTTC.

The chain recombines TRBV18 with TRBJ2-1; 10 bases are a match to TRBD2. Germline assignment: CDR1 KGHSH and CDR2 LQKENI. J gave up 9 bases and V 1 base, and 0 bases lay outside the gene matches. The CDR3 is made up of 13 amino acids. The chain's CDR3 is CASSPQREGEQFF. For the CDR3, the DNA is TGTGCCAGCTCACCACAGCGGGAGGGTGAGCAGTTCTTC.

In DNA, the CDR3 is TGCGCCAGCAGCCCGGGACATGAGATTCTGGGGACTGAAGCTTTCTTT. Translated, it gives CASSPGHEILGTEAFF. The chain combines TRBV10-1 with TRBJ1-1; the D gene is possibly TRBD1 (6 bases). The ends were cut back, 6 bases at V and 5 bases at J, with 22 bases in the middle. The CDR3 sequence is 16 residues long. CDR1 is WNHNN and CDR2 is SYGVQD in the germline V gene (reference sequence).

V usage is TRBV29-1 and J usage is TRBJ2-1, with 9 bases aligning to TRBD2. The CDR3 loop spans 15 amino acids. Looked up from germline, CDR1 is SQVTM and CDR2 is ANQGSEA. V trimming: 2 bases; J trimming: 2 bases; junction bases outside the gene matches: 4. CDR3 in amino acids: CSVEITSGPYNEQFF. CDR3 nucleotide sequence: TGCAGCGTTGAAATTACTAGCGGGCCCTACAATGAGCAGTTCTTC.

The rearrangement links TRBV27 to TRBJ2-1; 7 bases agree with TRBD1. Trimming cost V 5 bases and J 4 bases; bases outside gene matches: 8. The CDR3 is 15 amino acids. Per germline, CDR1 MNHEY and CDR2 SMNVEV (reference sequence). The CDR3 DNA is TGTGCCAGCAGTCCCCGGGACAGCATATACAATGAGCAGTTCTTC. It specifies CASSPRDSIYNEQFF.

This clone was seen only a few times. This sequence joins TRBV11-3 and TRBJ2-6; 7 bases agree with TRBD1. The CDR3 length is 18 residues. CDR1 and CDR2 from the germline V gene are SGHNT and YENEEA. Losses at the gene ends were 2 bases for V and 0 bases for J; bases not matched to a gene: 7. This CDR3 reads CASSLRGTVSSGANVLTF. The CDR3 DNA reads TGTGCCAGCAGCTTAAGAGGGACAGTGAGCTCTGGGGCCAACGTCCTGACTTTC.

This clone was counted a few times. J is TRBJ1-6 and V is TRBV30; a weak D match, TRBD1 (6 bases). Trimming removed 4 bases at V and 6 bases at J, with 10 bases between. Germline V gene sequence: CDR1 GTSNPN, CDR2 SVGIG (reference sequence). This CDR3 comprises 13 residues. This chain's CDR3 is CAWTRDINSPLHF. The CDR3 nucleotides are TGTGCCTGGACTCGGGACATTAATTCACCCCTCCACTTT.

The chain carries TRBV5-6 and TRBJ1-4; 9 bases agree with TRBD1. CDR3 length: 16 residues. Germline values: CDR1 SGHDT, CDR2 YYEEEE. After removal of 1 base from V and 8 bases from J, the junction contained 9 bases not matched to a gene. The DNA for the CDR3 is TGTGCCAGCAGCTTGAGTTCGGGGACAGGGTGGGAAAAACTGTTTTTT. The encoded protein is CASSLSSGTGWEKLFF.

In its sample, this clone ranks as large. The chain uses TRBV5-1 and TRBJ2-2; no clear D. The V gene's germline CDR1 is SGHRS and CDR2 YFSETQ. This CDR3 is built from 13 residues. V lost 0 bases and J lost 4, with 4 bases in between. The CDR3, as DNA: TGCGCCAGCAGCTTGGAAGTCACCGGGGAGCTGTTTTTT. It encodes CASSLEVTGELFF.

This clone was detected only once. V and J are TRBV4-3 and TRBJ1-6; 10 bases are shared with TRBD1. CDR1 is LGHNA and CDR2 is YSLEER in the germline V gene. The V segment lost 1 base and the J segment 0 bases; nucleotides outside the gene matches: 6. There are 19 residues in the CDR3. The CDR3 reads CASSQAPGQGSSYNSPLHF. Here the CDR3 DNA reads TGCGCCAGCAGCCAAGCTCCGGGACAGGGGAGCTCCTATAATTCACCCCTCCACTTT.

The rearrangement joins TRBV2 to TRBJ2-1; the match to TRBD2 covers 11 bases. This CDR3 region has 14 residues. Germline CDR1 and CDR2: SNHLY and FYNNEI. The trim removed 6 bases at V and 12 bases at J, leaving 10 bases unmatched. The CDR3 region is CASRRTSGSPAQFF. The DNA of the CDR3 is TGTGCCAGCAGGAGGACTAGCGGGTCCCCGGCGCAGTTCTTC.

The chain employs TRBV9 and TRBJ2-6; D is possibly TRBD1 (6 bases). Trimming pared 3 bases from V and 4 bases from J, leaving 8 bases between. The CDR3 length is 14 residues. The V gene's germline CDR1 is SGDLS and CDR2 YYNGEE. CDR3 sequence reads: CASSAGAGANVLTF. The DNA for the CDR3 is TGTGCCAGCAGCGCAGGGGCCGGGGCCAACGTCCTGACTTTC. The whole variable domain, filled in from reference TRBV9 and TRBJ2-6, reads DSGVTQTPKHLITATGQRVTLRCSPRSGDLSVYWYQQSLDQGLQFLIQYYNGEERAKGNILERFSAQQFPDLHSELNLSSLELGDSALYFCASSAGAGANVLTFGAGSRLTVL.

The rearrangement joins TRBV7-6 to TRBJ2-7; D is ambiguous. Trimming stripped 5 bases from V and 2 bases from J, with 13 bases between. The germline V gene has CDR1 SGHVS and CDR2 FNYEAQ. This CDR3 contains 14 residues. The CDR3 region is CASSRFGQTYEQYF. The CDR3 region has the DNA TGTGCCAGCAGCCGTTTCGGGCAGACCTACGAGCAGTACTTC. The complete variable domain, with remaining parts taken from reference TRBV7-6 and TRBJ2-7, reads GAGVSQSPRYKVTKRGQDVALRCDPISGHVSLYWYRQALGQGPEFLTYFNYEAQQDKSGLPNDRFSAERPEGSISTLTIQRTEQRDSAMYRCASSRFGQTYEQYFGPGTRLTVT.

CDR3 protein: CAISVGADRPYEQFF. CDR3 bases: TGTGCCATCAGTGTAGGAGCGGACAGGCCCTATGAGCAGTTCTTC. This sequence joins TRBV10-3 and TRBJ2-1; TRBD1 matches 7 bases. After removal of 4 bases from V and 8 bases from J, the junction contained 11 bases not matched to a gene. Germline V lookup: CDR1 ENHRY, CDR2 SYGVKD. This CDR3 comprises 15 residues.

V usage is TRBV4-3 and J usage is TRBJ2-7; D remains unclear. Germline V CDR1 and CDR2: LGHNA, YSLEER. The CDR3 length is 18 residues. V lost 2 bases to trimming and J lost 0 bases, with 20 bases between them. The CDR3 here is CASSQTPFVGSSSYEQYF. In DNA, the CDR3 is TGCGCCAGCAGCCAAACACCGTTCGTCGGGTCTAGCTCCTACGAGCAGTACTTC.

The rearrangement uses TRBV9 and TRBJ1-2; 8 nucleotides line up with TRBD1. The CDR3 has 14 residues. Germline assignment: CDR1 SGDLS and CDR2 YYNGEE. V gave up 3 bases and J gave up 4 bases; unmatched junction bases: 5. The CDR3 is CASSEQGGTYGYTF. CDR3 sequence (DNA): TGTGCCAGCAGCGAACAGGGGGGAACCTATGGCTACACCTTC.

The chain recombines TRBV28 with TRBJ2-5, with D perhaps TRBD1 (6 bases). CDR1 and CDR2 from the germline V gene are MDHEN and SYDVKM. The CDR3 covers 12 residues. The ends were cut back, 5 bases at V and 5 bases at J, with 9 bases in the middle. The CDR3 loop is CASSQGWETQYF. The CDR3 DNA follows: TGTGCCAGCAGTCAGGGGTGGGAGACCCAGTACTTC. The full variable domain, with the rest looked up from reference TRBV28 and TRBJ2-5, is DVKVTQSSRYLVKRTGEKVFLECVQDMDHENMFWYRQDPGLGLRLIYFSYDVKMKEKGDIPEGYSVSREKKERFSLILESASTNQTSMYLCASSQGWETQYFGPGTRLLVL.

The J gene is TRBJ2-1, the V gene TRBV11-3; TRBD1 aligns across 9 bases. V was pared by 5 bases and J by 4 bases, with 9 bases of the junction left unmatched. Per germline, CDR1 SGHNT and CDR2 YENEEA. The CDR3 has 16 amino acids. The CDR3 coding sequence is TGTGCCAGCAGCCGAGGCTGGACAGGGGCATACAATGAGCAGTTCTTC. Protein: CASSRGWTGAYNEQFF.

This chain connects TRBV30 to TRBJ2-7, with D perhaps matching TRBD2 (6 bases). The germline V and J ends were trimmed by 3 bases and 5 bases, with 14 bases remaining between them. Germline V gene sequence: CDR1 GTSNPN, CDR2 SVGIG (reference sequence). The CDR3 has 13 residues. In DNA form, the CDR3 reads TGTGCCTGGAGCTGGAGGGGCCTCCACGAGCAGTACTTC. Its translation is CAWSWRGLHEQYF.

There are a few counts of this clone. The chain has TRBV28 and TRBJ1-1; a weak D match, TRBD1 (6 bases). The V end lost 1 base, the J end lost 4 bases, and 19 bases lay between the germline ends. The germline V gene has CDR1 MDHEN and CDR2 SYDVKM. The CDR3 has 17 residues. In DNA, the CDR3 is TGTGCCAGCAGTTTATTAGGGGGGGTGTCGTGGTCCACTGAAGCTTTCTTT. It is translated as CASSLLGGVSWSTEAFF.

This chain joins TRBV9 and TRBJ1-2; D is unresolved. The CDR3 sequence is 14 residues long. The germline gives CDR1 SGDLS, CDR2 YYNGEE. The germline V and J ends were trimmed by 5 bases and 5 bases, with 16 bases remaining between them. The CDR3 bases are TGTGCCAGCAGTGCCGGATTCAGAGCGTATGGCTACACCTTC. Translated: CASSAGFRAYGYTF.

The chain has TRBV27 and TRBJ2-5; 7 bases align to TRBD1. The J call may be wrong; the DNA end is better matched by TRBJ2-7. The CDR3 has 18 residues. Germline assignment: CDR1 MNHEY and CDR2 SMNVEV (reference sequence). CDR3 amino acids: CASSLLNRGRRIAYEQYF. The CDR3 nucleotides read TGTGCCAGCAGTTTATTGAACAGGGGAAGGAGGATAGCCTACGAGCAGTACTTC.

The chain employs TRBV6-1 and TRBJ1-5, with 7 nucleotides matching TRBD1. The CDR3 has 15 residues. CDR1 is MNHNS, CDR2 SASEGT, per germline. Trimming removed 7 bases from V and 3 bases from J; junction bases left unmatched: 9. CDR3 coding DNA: TGTGCCAGCACCTCCGGGACAGCCCTCAATCAGCCCCAGCATTTT. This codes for CASTSGTALNQPQHF.

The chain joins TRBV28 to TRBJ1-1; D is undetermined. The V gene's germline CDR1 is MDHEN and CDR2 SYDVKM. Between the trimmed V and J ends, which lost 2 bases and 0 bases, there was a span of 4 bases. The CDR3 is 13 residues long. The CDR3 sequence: CASSLQMNTEAFF. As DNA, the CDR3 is TGTGCCAGCAGTTTACAGATGAACACTGAAGCTTTCTTT.

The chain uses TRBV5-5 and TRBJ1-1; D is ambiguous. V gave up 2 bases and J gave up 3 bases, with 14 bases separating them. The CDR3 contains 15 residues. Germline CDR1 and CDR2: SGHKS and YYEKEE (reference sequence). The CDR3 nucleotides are TGTGCCAGCAGCTTTGAATTCTCGGGGTACACTGAAGCTTTCTTT. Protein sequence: CASSFEFSGYTEAFF.

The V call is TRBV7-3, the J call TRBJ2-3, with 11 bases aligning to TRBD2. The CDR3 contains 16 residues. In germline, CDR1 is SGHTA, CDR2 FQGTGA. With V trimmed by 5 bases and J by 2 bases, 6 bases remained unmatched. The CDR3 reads CASSPLAGATTDTQYF. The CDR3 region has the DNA TGTGCCAGCAGCCCACTAGCGGGAGCCACCACAGATACGCAGTATTTT.

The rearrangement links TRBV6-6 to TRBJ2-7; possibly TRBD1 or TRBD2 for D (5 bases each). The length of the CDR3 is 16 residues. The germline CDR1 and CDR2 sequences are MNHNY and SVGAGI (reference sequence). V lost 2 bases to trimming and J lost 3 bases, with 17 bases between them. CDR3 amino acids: CASSYKRGLGDYEQYF. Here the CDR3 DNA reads TGTGCCAGCAGTTACAAACGGGGTCTGGGGGACTACGAGCAGTACTTC.

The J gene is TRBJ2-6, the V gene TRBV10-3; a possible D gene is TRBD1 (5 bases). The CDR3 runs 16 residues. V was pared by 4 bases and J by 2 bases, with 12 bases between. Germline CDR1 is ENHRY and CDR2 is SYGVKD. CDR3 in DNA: TGTGCCATCAGTGCCCTCGACAGAACTGGGGCCAACGTCCTGACTTTC. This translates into CAISALDRTGANVLTF.